The 8 T cell receptor beta chains in this list originate from one sample, sequenced in a study of T-cell memory formation after mild COVID-19. TCRdb called the 5' RACE reads again in MiXCR, with one record for every CDR3 protein. Here the sample spans 470,000 or so distinct CDR3 sequences, around 20% being singletons. What was sequenced was PBMCs or a T cell subset sorted from them (not recorded which). The receptors originated from an adult woman who had mild COVID-19 (a few samples of this study predate the infection). Cell type and time point are not known.

The rearrangement joins TRBV27 to TRBJ1-2, with TRBD1 identical over 10 bases. The junction had 9 bases not matched to a gene; V was cut back by 5 bases and J by 6 bases. The V gene's germline CDR1 is MNHEY and CDR2 SMNVEV (reference sequence). The CDR3 is 15 amino acids. The DNA for the CDR3 is TGTGCCAGCAGTAACTGGGACAGGGGTAAAAATGGCTACACCTTC. Residues: CASSNWDRGKNGYTF.

The chain employs TRBV24-1 and TRBJ2-5; tentatively, D is TRBD2 (5 bases). Germline V CDR1 and CDR2: KGHDR, SFDVKD. With 4 bases removed from V and 7 bases from J, the gap between germline ends came to 9 bases. This CDR3 is 12 amino acids long. This CDR3 reads CATSDLRGTQYF. CDR3 nucleotides: TGTGCCACCAGTGACCTCCGGGGGACCCAGTACTTC.

This chain uses TRBV5-6 with TRBJ2-7; D may be TRBD2 (6 bases). Germline V gene sequence: CDR1 SGHDT, CDR2 YYEEEE. CDR3 length: 16 residues. V was shortened by 4 bases and J by 0 bases, with 17 bases between the two germline ends. CDR3 residues: CASSRPKDYRSYEQYF. The DNA of the CDR3 is TGTGCCAGCAGCCGGCCCAAGGACTACCGCTCCTACGAGCAGTACTTC.

The genes are TRBV27 and TRBJ2-1; D might be TRBD2 (6 bases). The CDR3 extends over 14 amino acids. V was shortened by 6 bases and J by 7 bases, with 16 bases between the two germline ends. Germline loops: CDR1 MNHEY, CDR2 SMNVEV (reference sequence). In DNA form, the CDR3 reads TGTGCCAGCAGCCCTCGACTAGGCTCTAATGAGCAGTTCTTC. This codes for CASSPRLGSNEQFF.

This clonotype was counted at least ten times. V is TRBV5-1 and J is TRBJ2-5; D remains ambiguous. Germline values: CDR1 SGHRS, CDR2 YFSETQ. The CDR3 spans 13 residues. V dropped 3 bases and J dropped 1 base, with 7 bases sitting between them. The DNA of the CDR3 is TGCGCCAGCAGCTACTCGATCCAAGAGACCCAGTACTTC. Protein product: CASSYSIQETQYF.

This chain connects TRBV25-1 to TRBJ2-1, with 9 bases that match TRBD2. Trimming at V came to 3 bases and at J to 6 bases, leaving 9 bases not matched to a gene. The CDR3 length is 16 residues. Germline V gene sequence: CDR1 MGHDK, CDR2 SYGVNS. The CDR3 loop is CASSDLGGGRANEQFF. The CDR3 DNA follows: TGTGCCAGCAGTGATCTCGGGGGCGGGAGGGCCAATGAGCAGTTCTTC. Full variable domain (outside the CDR3, taken from reference TRBV25-1 and TRBJ2-1): EADIYQTPRYLVIGTGKKITLECSQTMGHDKMYWYQQDPGMELHLIHYSYGVNSTEKGDLSSESTVSRIRTEHFPLTLESARPSHTSQYLCASSDLGGGRANEQFFGPGTRLTVL.

V gene TRBV19 combines with J gene TRBJ2-5; 7 bases line up with TRBD2. This CDR3 has 12 amino acids. Per the germline V gene, CDR1 is LNHDA and CDR2 is SQIVND (reference sequence). After removal of 6 bases from V and 4 bases from J, the junction contained 2 bases not matched to a gene. The CDR3 DNA is TGTGCCAGTAGGGGAGGGCGAGAGACCCAGTACTTC. Translating gives CASRGGRETQYF.

The sample holds a few counts of this clonotype. The chain employs TRBV18 and TRBJ2-3; possible D gene TRBD2, 5 bases. The V end was cut by 3 bases, the J end by 2 bases, with 12 bases between. Germline CDR1 KGHSH, CDR2 LQKENI. The length of the CDR3 is 15 residues. CDR3 sequence reads: CASSPSLRDTDTQYF. CDR3 DNA: TGTGCCAGCTCACCTTCGCTACGGGACACAGATACGCAGTATTTT.